These T cell receptor beta chains were read from a single sample in a study of T cells in Graves' hyperthyroidism and ophthalmopathy. In TCRdb, the multiplex PCR reads were re-called with MiXCR into one record per CDR3 protein. The sample includes fewer than 350,000 distinct CDR3 sequences, around 20% of them seen just once. The sequenced material came from blood. The receptor source for this set is a man aged 45-65 years with Graves' ophthalmopathy. CDR3s include the opening cysteine and the closing phenylalanine or tryptophan. D genes are given only for firm matches. Not all rows give a size; the values are once, few, many and, for expanded clones, a class.

TRBV7-9,many,TRBD2,TRBJ2-7,TGTGCCAGCCAACGGGCTAGCGGGGACTACGAGCAGTACTTC,CASQRASGDYEQYF
TRBV20-1,many,TRBD2,TRBJ2-7,TGCAGTGCTACCCCCGGGGGGACTAACTACGAGCAGTACTTC,CSATPGGTNYEQYF
TRBV6-5,NA,NA,TRBJ1-1,TGTGCCAGCAGTTACAACCGTGAAGCTTTCTTT,CASSYNREAFF
TRBV28,NA,TRBD2,TRBJ2-7,TGTGCCAGTTCGTCCCCCCAGGGACTAGCGGCAGAGCAGTACTTC,CASSSPQGLAAEQYF
TRBV6-1,few,NA,TRBJ2-1,TGTGCCAGCAGTGCCCTAGGAGGCTCCTACAATGAGCAGTTCTTC,CASSALGGSYNEQFF
TRBV2,many,TRBD1,TRBJ1-6,TGTGCCAGCAGGGACAGGGGGCAGGATTCACCCCTCCACTTT,CASRDRGQDSPLHF
TRBV9,many,TRBD1,TRBJ2-7,TGTGCCAGCAGCCCTGGGACAGGGTTGGTTCTCTACGAGCAGTACTTC,CASSPGTGLVLYEQYF
TRBV7-9,many,NA,TRBJ2-4,TGTGCCAGCAGCTTAGGGGCTGAAAACATTCAGTACTTC,CASSLGAENIQYF
TRBV12-3/TRBV12-4,many,NA,TRBJ1-2,TGTGCCAGCAGACCCCCCGGCGGAATCTATGGCTACACCTTC,CASRPPGGIYGYTF
TRBV28,NA,TRBD1,TRBJ1-4,TGTGCCAGCAGCGGGCAGGGGGCAATTTTTGAAAAACTGTTTTTT,CASSGQGAIFEKLFF
TRBV20-1,many,NA,TRBJ2-7,TGCAGTGCTAGAGGGCGGGTGTACTACGAGCAGTACTTC,CSARGRVYYEQYF
TRBV4-2,NA,NA,TRBJ1-6,TGTGCCAGCAGCCAAGATGTGGAGGGCAGCTCCTATAATTCACCCCTCCACTTT,CASSQDVEGSSYNSPLHF
TRBV9,few,TRBD1,TRBJ1-3,TGTGCCAGCAGCGCACAGGGGTTGTCTGGAAACACCATATATTTT,CASSAQGLSGNTIYF
TRBV20-1,few,NA,TRBJ2-1,TGCAGTGCTAGAGATATCGGACAGCCTAACAATGAGCAGTTCTTC,CSARDIGQPNNEQFF
TRBV9,NA,NA,TRBJ1-2,TGTGCCAGCAGCGTAGCATTCGGGGCGGACTATGGCTACACCTTC,CASSVAFGADYGYTF
TRBV20-1,few,NA,TRBJ1-5,TGCAGTGCTAGAGGACAGAACCAGCCCCAGCATTTT,CSARGQNQPQHF
TRBV5-5,NA,NA,TRBJ2-7,TGTGCCAGCAGCACCCTACAGGGCGTCTACGAGCAGTACTTC,CASSTLQGVYEQYF
TRBV11-2,many,NA,TRBJ1-2,TGTGCCAGCAGCCTTGGCTCCAAAATTAACCCATGGACCTCCTGGATAGGCTACACCTTC,CASSLGSKINPWTSWIGYTF
TRBV10-2,few,TRBD2,TRBJ2-3,TGCGCCAGCACGCTAGCGGGAGGGCCAGATACGCAGTATTTT,CASTLAGGPDTQYF
TRBV20-1,many,NA,TRBJ1-4,TGCAGTGCTATGGACTTCTCGGGGACTAATGAAAAACTGTTTTTT,CSAMDFSGTNEKLFF
TRBV7-2,few,NA,TRBJ2-7,TGTGCCAGCAGCCCCACACGAGTCTCCTACGAGCAGTACTTC,CASSPTRVSYEQYF
TRBV20-1,few,TRBD1,TRBJ2-7,TGCAGTGCTAGAGGTGGACAGGGGGCGACTCTCTACGAGCAGTACTTC,CSARGGQGATLYEQYF
TRBV7-8,many,NA,TRBJ2-7,TGTGCCAGCAGCTCCCCTGCAGGAACCTACGAGCAGTACTTC,CASSSPAGTYEQYF
TRBV18,many,NA,TRBJ2-2,TGTGCCAGCTCACCGATGAGAGGCGGCGGGGAGCTGTTTTTT,CASSPMRGGGELFF
TRBV5-1,NA,TRBD2,TRBJ2-1,TGCGCCAGCAGCTTGGGCCCGGGACTAGCGGGAGGAACTTACAATGAGCAGTTCTTC,CASSLGPGLAGGTYNEQFF
TRBV2,NA,TRBD2,TRBJ2-7,TGTGCCAGCAGTGGACTAGCGGGAGTCCACGAGCAGTACTTC,CASSGLAGVHEQYF
TRBV2,few,TRBD2,TRBJ2-7,TGTGCCAGCAGTGAACAGCGGGAGGGCCTCGAGCAGTACTTC,CASSEQREGLEQYF
TRBV28,many,TRBD1,TRBJ1-1,TGTGCCAGCAGACCCTTCGGAGGAGGACAGGGGGCTACCTCTGGCGCTGAAGCTTTCTTT,CASRPFGGGQGATSGAEAFF
TRBV12-3/TRBV12-4,many,NA,TRBJ1-2,TGTGCCAGCAGCCCACAGGGAAAGGCCTATGGCTACACCTTC,CASSPQGKAYGYTF
TRBV19,few,TRBD2,TRBJ2-1,TGTGCCAGTAGTGTTCCCGGGACTAGCGGGAGGGGTTACAATGAGCAGTTCTTC,CASSVPGTSGRGYNEQFF
TRBV11-2,many,NA,TRBJ2-5,TGTGCCAGCAGGCGACGGTTCCAAGAGACCCAGTACTTC,CASRRRFQETQYF